This TCR beta chain was sequenced in a study of regulatory T cells in long-lasting Graves disease. Overall study findings and caveats: Persistent disease samples used TRBV28, TRBJ1-2 and TRBJ2-5 preferentially. Persistent patients had more shared public clonotypes (fewer than 3,000) than new patients (approximately 970).

Note on this clonotype: Its antigen is still unknown.

Building the TCR beta libraries relied on iRepertoire HTBI primers, and CDR3 regions underwent Arm-PCR. Using its own MiXCR run on the multiplex PCR reads, TCRdb lists one record per CDR3 protein. Of roughly 400,000 distinct CDR3 sequences in the sample, approximately 22% were seen once. Deletions cut 1 base from V and 0 bases from J, with 10 bases between. The CDR3 length is 15 residues. The germline gives CDR1 DFQATT, CDR2 SNEGSKA (reference sequence). As for time point: persistent/refractory GD, antithyroid drugs over 5 years with positive TRAb. Making the TCR library involved RNA that had been extracted from PBMCs. A peripheral blood sample, around 8.6 milliliters in volume, was drawn into EDTA tubes.

The material sequenced was peripheral blood mononuclear cells (PBMCs), taken when the disease was refractory, from a patient treated with antithyroid drugs. The clonotype was recovered from a female donor with Graves disease. The genes are TRBV20-1 and TRBJ1-5, with no clear D. The CDR3 DNA sequence: TGCAGTGCTAGAGTTAACACGTATAGCAATCAGCCCCAGCATTTT. As protein: CSARVNTYSNQPQHF.